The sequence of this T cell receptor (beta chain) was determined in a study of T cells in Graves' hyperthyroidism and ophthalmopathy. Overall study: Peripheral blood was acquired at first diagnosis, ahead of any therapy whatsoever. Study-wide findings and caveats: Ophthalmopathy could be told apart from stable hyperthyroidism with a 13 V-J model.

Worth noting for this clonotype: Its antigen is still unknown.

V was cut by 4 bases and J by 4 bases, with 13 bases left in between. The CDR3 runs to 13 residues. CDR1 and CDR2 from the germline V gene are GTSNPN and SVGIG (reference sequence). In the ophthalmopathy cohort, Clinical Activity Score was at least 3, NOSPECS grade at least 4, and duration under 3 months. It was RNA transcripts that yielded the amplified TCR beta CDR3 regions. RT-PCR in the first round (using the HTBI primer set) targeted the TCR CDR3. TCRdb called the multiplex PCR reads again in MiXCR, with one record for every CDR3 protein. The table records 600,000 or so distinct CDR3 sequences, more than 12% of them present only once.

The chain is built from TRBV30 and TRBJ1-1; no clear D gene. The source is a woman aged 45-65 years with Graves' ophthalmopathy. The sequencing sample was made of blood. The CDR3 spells CAWTTGMSTEAFF. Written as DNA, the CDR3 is TGTGCCTGGACGACGGGAATGAGCACTGAAGCTTTCTTT.